This T cell receptor beta chain emerged from a study of cytomegalovirus exposure and HLA in healthy donors. Whole-study findings and limits: Likely technical artifact: a cluster of highly shared sequence variants. In a later analysis, HLA-associated beta chains showed higher expansion and lower generation probabilities than comparable chains. Earlier results showed most TCR beta V segments being productive about 90% or about 30% of the time.

Note on this clone: No antigen is known for it.

PCR was performed using 60 Vbeta and 13 Jbeta primers. Only in-frame clones appear in the TCRdb table, and some are missing; sequencing was by immunoSEQ multiplex PCR. Here the sample spans over 130,000 clones, approximately 80% being singletons. Germline CDR1 reads GTSNPN; CDR2 reads SVGIG (reference sequence). J was trimmed by 6 bases and V by 1 base; bases with no gene match: 5. The CDR3 length is 14 residues. This chain connects TRBV30 to TRBJ1-4; 7 positions match TRBD1. Sequencing used PBMCs. This clonotype was obtained from a man aged 40-55 years in good health and CMV-seronegative. DNA for the CDR3: TGTGCCTGGAGTGAGGGGGCAGGAGATGAAAAACTGTTTTTT. It translates to CAWSEGAGDEKLFF.